These T cell receptor beta chains were read from a single sample in a study of control samples from healthy donors and cancer patients. The protocol was immunoSEQ multiplex PCR, while the TCRdb copy is restricted to in-frame clones and leaves out a portion. Here the sample spans some 130,000 clones, 75% to 95% being singletons. The sequencing sample was made of blood. These receptors all come from a man aged 40-49 years in good health. Both conserved end residues are trimmed from each CDR3.

j_call,v_call,cdr3_aa
TRBJ2-7,TRBV11-1,ASSLAPRAEQY
TRBJ1-2,TRBV3-1/TRBV3-2,ASSLHDSNYGYT
TRBJ2-1,TRBV11-1,ASSRAGTGLYNEQF
TRBJ2-6,TRBV10-3,ATRDSFSGANVLT
TRBJ1-5,TRBV12-3/TRBV12-4,ASAGSNQPQH
TRBJ2-3,TRBV28,ASGAGVDTQY
TRBJ2-6,TRBV11-3,ASSPGLAKSGANVLT
TRBJ1-2,TRBV5-1,ASSSTGEVYYGYT
TRBJ2-3,TRBV3-1/TRBV3-2,ASQGGGEGDTQY
TRBJ2-1,TRBV7-9,ASSARTSGAPDEQF
TRBJ2-5,TRBV28,ASSWRGVAGETQY
TRBJ1-6,TRBV4-1,ASNTRDSPLH
TRBJ2-3,TRBV11-2,ASSLMIAGTDTQY
TRBJ2-5,TRBV19,ASPRETQY
TRBJ1-5,TRBV2,ASRWQTNQPQH
TRBJ1-5,TRBV10-3,AISDPGTLDQPQH
TRBJ1-4,TRBV4-1,ASSQVPPQEKLF
TRBJ1-5,TRBV4-2,ASSQDRGGNGNNQPQH
TRBJ1-1,TRBV2,ASRLGEGGTEAF
TRBJ2-3,TRBV6-5,ASSPGQGSDTQY
TRBJ1-2,TRBV5-1,ASSLTEFYGYT
TRBJ2-3,TRBV20-1,SASDAGGTRVDTQY
TRBJ1-6,TRBV6-6,ASSQMTGGLDSPLH
TRBJ2-3,TRBV9,ASSVGWRGGTSDTQY
TRBJ2-5,TRBV3-1/TRBV3-2,ASSQDSGTPWETQY
TRBJ2-2,TRBV7-8,ASSLGRGGELF
TRBJ1-1,TRBV30,AWKPTLSLNTEAF
TRBJ1-2,TRBV24-1,ATSAGPGYGYT
TRBJ2-6,TRBV19,ASSIPLGSGANVLT
TRBJ1-2,TRBV29-1,SVEDRGPQANYGYT
TRBJ2-3,TRBV7-8,ASSFGVVGTDTQY
TRBJ1-1,TRBV10-3,AISAWSENTEAF
TRBJ1-1,TRBV6-5,ASSKIMNTEAF
TRBJ1-2,TRBV18,ASSLSGTGPSGYT
TRBJ1-3,TRBV18,ASSPGRLSGNTIY
TRBJ1-6,TRBV3-1/TRBV3-2,ASSRATGGHNSPLH
TRBJ1-1,TRBV5-1,ASSLDRGRTEAF
TRBJ1-1,TRBV2,ASSGRGQRFITEAF
TRBJ1-2,TRBV5-1,ASSLSENFYGYT
TRBJ1-3,TRBV7-9,ASSLRTGDGNTIY
TRBJ1-6,TRBV4-1,ASSQDRNSEYSPLH
TRBJ1-5,TRBV10-1,ASSEWGPDYSNQPQH
TRBJ2-7,TRBV5-1,ASSSGLAGGGLSYEQY
TRBJ2-3,TRBV29-1,SVGTGQGRADTQY
TRBJ1-1,TRBV18,ASSTPTRVGTEAF
TRBJ2-2,TRBV2,ASRHQRGGSNTGELF
TRBJ2-1,TRBV6-4,ASSDTSGGADEQF
TRBJ2-7,TRBV5-1,ASSLGQYYEQY
TRBJ1-1,TRBV11-1,ASSFTGSSTEAF
TRBJ2-3,TRBV20-1,SAQTGSTQY
TRBJ2-3,TRBV4-1,ASSQEVLRQGLY
TRBJ2-3,TRBV12-5,ASGLLQGADYTDTQY
TRBJ2-7,TRBV5-4,ASSLDGGTYEQY
TRBJ2-6,TRBV6-6,ASRRGITSGANVLT
TRBJ2-5,TRBV6-2/TRBV6-3,ASSPGVARRKETQY
TRBJ1-2,TRBV3-1/TRBV3-2,ASSHGGFGYT